A selection of T cell receptor beta chains follows, all from one sample in a study of shared clonotypes between healthy human individuals. Libraries were prepared by immunoSEQ multiplex PCR; TCRdb keeps only in-frame clonotypes and omits some of them. Among around 2.1 million clones listed, roughly 91% were seen once. Sequencing was performed on naive CD8+ T cells from PBMCs. Receptor source: a man younger than 35 in good health. Some clones in this sample may be carry-over from other donors' samples. The CDR3 runs from the conserved cysteine through the conserved F or W. D genes are given only for firm matches. Size is omitted from some rows. Given values are once, few, many or a class for expanded clones.

size,D,J,V,CDR3,DNA
once,.,TRBJ1-2,TRBV4-1,CASSEATWDRGYTF,TGCGCCAGCAGCGAAGCCACCTGGGATAGGGGCTACACCTTC
once,TRBD1,TRBJ2-4,TRBV27,CASSPRGQAVGNIQYF,TGTGCCAGCAGCCCCAGGGGACAGGCAGTTGGAAACATTCAGTACTTC
.,.,TRBJ1-1,TRBV6-1,CASSEDVRGARGDTEAFF,TGTGCCAGCAGTGAAGATGTGCGTGGGGCGCGGGGAGACACTGAAGCTTTCTTT
.,.,TRBJ2-7,TRBV6-5,CASSYLSTIDEQYF,TGTGCCAGCAGTTACTTGTCCACTATCGACGAGCAGTACTTC
.,.,TRBJ2-7,TRBV11-2,CASSLTGEQYF,TGTGCCAGCAGCCTAACGGGGGAGCAGTACTTC
.,.,TRBJ2-7,TRBV29-1,CSVVGGSYEQYF,TGCAGCGTTGTTGGGGGCTCCTACGAGCAGTACTTC
.,.,TRBJ2-7,TRBV5-1,CASSGPGRLYEQYF,TGCGCCAGCAGCGGACCGGGCCGACTCTACGAGCAGTACTTC
.,TRBD2,TRBJ2-1,TRBV25-1,CASSALPMASGSFGEQFF,TGTGCCAGCAGTGCACTTCCGATGGCTAGCGGGAGTTTTGGTGAGCAGTTCTTC
once,TRBD1,TRBJ2-2,TRBV5-5,CASSFGTANTGELFF,TGTGCCAGCAGCTTCGGGACAGCGAACACCGGGGAGCTGTTTTTT
.,.,TRBJ2-3,TRBV4-3,CASSQSGGQSDTQYF,TGCGCCAGCAGCCAATCGGGGGGCCAAAGTGATACGCAGTATTTT
.,TRBD1,TRBJ2-7,TRBV7-9,CASSDSGTGVSEQYF,TGTGCCAGCAGCGATTCCGGGACAGGGGTTTCCGAGCAGTACTTC
.,.,TRBJ2-1,TRBV6-6,CASGVIGEAGNEQFF,TGTGCCAGTGGGGTCATTGGGGAGGCGGGAAATGAGCAGTTCTTC
.,.,TRBJ1-1,TRBV7-8,CASSLAQGKYTEAFF,TGTGCCAGCAGCTTAGCGCAGGGGAAGTACACTGAAGCTTTCTTT
.,.,TRBJ2-1,TRBV4-1,CASSQEEQRLEQFF,TGCGCCAGCAGCCAGGAGGAACAGAGGCTTGAGCAGTTCTTC
.,.,TRBJ2-1,TRBV4-3,CASSQGVASYNEQFF,TGCGCCAGCAGCCAGGGGGTAGCCTCTTACAATGAGCAGTTCTTC
.,TRBD1,TRBJ2-7,TRBV27,CASSFQPGTGGFEQYF,TGTGCCAGCAGTTTCCAGCCCGGGACAGGGGGGTTCGAGCAGTACTTC
.,.,TRBJ2-2,TRBV4-1,CASRPWEVGTGELFF,TGCGCCAGCAGACCGTGGGAGGTGGGCACCGGGGAGCTGTTTTTT
.,.,TRBJ2-3,TRBV5-6,CASSLKQLFSTDTQYF,TGTGCCAGCAGCTTGAAACAGTTGTTTAGCACAGATACGCAGTATTTT
.,.,TRBJ2-7,TRBV5-1,CASSETGSYEQYF,TGCGCCAGCAGCGAAACAGGATCCTACGAGCAGTACTTC
.,.,TRBJ2-7,TRBV27,CASREVAGGIYEQYF,TGTGCCAGCAGGGAGGTCGCTGGAGGTATTTACGAGCAGTACTTC
.,.,TRBJ2-5,TRBV28,CASSLGPRETQYF,TGTGCCAGCAGTTTAGGTCCGCGAGAGACCCAGTACTTC
.,.,TRBJ2-7,TRBV15,CATSGTPNPYEQYF,TGTGCCACCAGCGGAACACCTAACCCCTACGAGCAGTACTTC
few,.,TRBJ1-5,TRBV6-5,CASSLARNQPQHF,TGTGCCAGCAGTCTCGCCCGCAATCAGCCCCAGCATTTT
.,TRBD1,TRBJ2-7,TRBV5-1,CASSPDRVRTYEQYF,TGCGCCAGCAGCCCAGACAGGGTCCGCACCTACGAGCAGTACTTC
.,.,TRBJ1-5,TRBV11-3,CASSLDQDGGNQPQHF,TGTGCCAGCAGCTTAGACCAGGACGGGGGCAATCAGCCCCAGCATTTT
.,TRBD1,TRBJ2-5,TRBV6-6,CATRQGLGQETQYF,TGTGCCACCCGACAGGGGCTAGGCCAAGAGACCCAGTACTTC
.,TRBD1,TRBJ2-7,TRBV9,CASSVGQGNIYEQYF,TGTGCCAGCAGCGTAGGACAGGGGAACATCTACGAGCAGTACTTC
.,TRBD2,TRBJ2-7,TRBV9,CASSGRGTSGNDEQYF,TGTGCCAGCAGCGGGAGGGGGACTAGCGGGAACGACGAGCAGTACTTC
.,.,TRBJ2-7,TRBV7-9,CASSPTLGEQYF,TGTGCCAGCAGCCCAACTCTCGGGGAGCAGTACTTC
.,.,TRBJ1-1,TRBV5-4,CASSLAGLPGEAFF,TGTGCCAGCAGCTTGGCCGGGCTCCCCGGTGAAGCTTTCTTT
.,.,TRBJ1-2,TRBV13,CASSFPGPSNYGYTF,TGTGCCAGCAGCTTTCCGGGACCCTCTAACTATGGCTACACCTTC
.,.,TRBJ2-7,TRBV10-3,CAISESASDSYEQYF,TGTGCCATCAGTGAGTCCGCGAGCGACTCCTACGAGCAGTACTTC
.,.,TRBJ1-5,TRBV7-2,CASSEGTKPQHF,TGTGCCAGCAGCGAAGGGACAAAGCCCCAGCATTTT
.,.,TRBJ2-1,TRBV27,CASTPTSPDYNEQFF,TGTGCCAGCACCCCTACTAGTCCAGATTACAATGAGCAGTTCTTC
.,.,TRBJ1-2,TRBV30,CAWLGIQGSTNYGYTF,TGTGCCTGGCTGGGGATCCAGGGGTCGACTAACTATGGCTACACCTTC
.,TRBD2,TRBJ2-2,TRBV27,CASSLSLAGNTGELFF,TGTGCCAGCAGTTTAAGTCTAGCGGGAAATACCGGGGAGCTGTTTTTT
.,TRBD1,TRBJ2-7,TRBV7-9,CASSLRGTGTSYEQYF,TGTGCCAGCAGCTTAAGGGGGACAGGAACTTCCTACGAGCAGTACTTC